This T cell receptor beta chain derives from a study of human T cells and chemical hapten exposure. Whole-study context: Skin of the upper inner arm, approximately 2 cm by approximately 2 cm, received 2% DPC for sensitization.

J was trimmed by 4 bases and V by 6 bases; bases with no gene match: 11. The CDR3 sequence is 15 residues long. Looked up from germline, CDR1 is MNHEY and CDR2 is SVGAGI. Time point of the sample: patch test 2, 6 weeks after DPC sensitization. The treatment was: therapeutic diphenylcyclopropenone sensitization with weekly scalp DPC. One entry per CDR3 protein, called by TCRdb with MiXCR from the RACE reads. The sample holds more than 85,000 distinct CDR3 sequences, 11% seen once. The origin of this receptor is a middle-aged man with alopecia areata. Some clones in this sample may be carry-over from other donors' samples. The chain employs TRBV6-5 and TRBJ1-1; 7 bases match TRBD1. The sample in question was whole blood, obtained in connection with sensitization to the hapten diphenylcyclopropenone (DPC). CDR3 coding DNA: TGTGCCAGCAGGGCCTCCTCAGGGGGGGGCACTGAAGCTTTCTTT. The encoded protein is CASRASSGGGTEAFF.